This T cell receptor (beta chain) comes out of a study of cytomegalovirus exposure and HLA in healthy donors. Of note for this clone: Antigen unknown.

V shed 6 bases and J shed 4 bases, with 10 bases lying between them. In germline, CDR1 is MGHDK, CDR2 SYGVNS. This CDR3 contains 12 residues. While unrecorded immune exposures were likely, the donors were nominally healthy when sampled. Amplification used 60 Vbeta primers and 13 Jbeta primers. Generated by immunoSEQ multiplex PCR, the TCRdb table keeps only in-frame clones and is missing some. The data contain under 200,000 clones, about 80% of them seen just once; the ten biggest clones take up around a tenth. Study conclusions and caveats: Highest at DRB1 and lowest at HLA-C, TCR association rates differed among HLA loci in a later analysis. As a later analysis showed, several of the most significant clusters appeared to be linked to common viral pathogens.

The source of this sequence is a man aged 18 to 35 in good health and CMV-seropositive. Material: PBMCs. This chain links TRBV25-1 with TRBJ2-7, with D possibly being TRBD2 (6 bases). CDR3 in amino acids: CASSRDFYEQYF. DNA for the CDR3: TGTGCCAGCAGCCGGGACTTTTACGAGCAGTACTTC.